Listed below are T cell receptor beta chains from one sample, sequenced in a study of blood T cell repertoires in COVID-19. Clones were read by immunoSEQ multiplex PCR, and TCRdb kept only the in-frame ones, dropping some. This sample has roughly 280,000 clones, with around 90% found just once. Sequenced input: peripheral blood. The receptors come from a woman in her forties or fifties who had recovered from COVID-19. The CDR3 runs from the conserved cysteine through the conserved F or W. The D gene is left open where the match is weak. Some rows mark clone size as missing; the rest say once, few, many or name a class of expanded clone.

J,V,size,D,CDR3,DNA
TRBJ2-7,TRBV6-5,NA,TRBD1,CASSSLQGAYEQYF,TGTGCCAGCAGTTCTTTACAGGGGGCCTACGAGCAGTACTTC
TRBJ1-2,TRBV28,NA,NA,CASSLVGTNYGYTF,TGTGCCAGCAGTTTAGTCGGGACAAACTATGGCTACACCTTC
TRBJ2-2,TRBV7-2,NA,TRBD1,CASSRDLTGGESGELFF,TGTGCCAGCAGCCGGGACTTAACAGGGGGCGAGTCCGGGGAGCTGTTTTTT
TRBJ1-5,TRBV20-1,NA,NA,CSASRGGPQPQHF,TGCAGTGCTAGTAGGGGGGGGCCACAGCCCCAGCATTTT
TRBJ2-5,TRBV9,NA,TRBD2,CASSVGIAGGRVETQYF,TGTGCCAGCAGCGTAGGAATAGCGGGGGGGCGCGTAGAGACCCAGTACTTC
TRBJ2-7,TRBV7-8,NA,NA,CASSGGYSDSYEQYF,TGTGCCAGCAGCGGGGGGTACTCCGATTCCTACGAGCAGTACTTC
TRBJ1-2,TRBV25-1,NA,NA,CASTPGMGYGYTF,TGTGCCAGCACCCCGGGGATGGGCTATGGCTACACCTTC
TRBJ2-3,TRBV6-6,NA,NA,CASSPPNSQRHTDTQYF,TGTGCCAGCAGTCCACCCAACAGTCAAAGGCACACAGATACGCAGTATTTT
TRBJ2-3,TRBV7-6,once,TRBD2,CASSLVASGGFSTDTQYF,TGTGCCAGCAGCTTAGTGGCTAGCGGGGGATTTAGCACAGATACGCAGTATTTT
TRBJ2-2,TRBV9,NA,NA,CASSVAGAGGELFF,TGTGCCAGCAGCGTAGCAGGGGCGGGCGGGGAGCTGTTTTTT
TRBJ2-6,TRBV5-1,NA,NA,CASTWSGHLSGANVLTF,TGCGCCAGCACCTGGTCGGGACACCTCTCTGGGGCCAACGTCCTGACTTTC
TRBJ1-1,TRBV19,NA,NA,CASSKAVNTEAFF,TGTGCCAGTAGTAAGGCGGTGAACACTGAAGCTTTCTTT
TRBJ1-1,TRBV25-1,NA,NA,CASSDSDRDEAFF,TGTGCCAGCAGTGACTCTGACAGAGATGAAGCTTTCTTT
TRBJ1-2,TRBV19,NA,TRBD1,CASSINKGTGDGYTF,TGTGCCAGTAGTATCAACAAGGGGACAGGGGATGGCTACACCTTC
TRBJ1-5,TRBV27,NA,NA,CASSPYQGDNQPQHF,TGTGCCAGCAGTCCCTACCAAGGGGACAATCAGCCCCAGCATTTT
TRBJ1-4,TRBV2,NA,NA,CASRREELNEKLFF,TGTGCCAGCAGACGAGAGGAGTTAAATGAAAAACTGTTTTTT
TRBJ2-5,TRBV7-9,NA,NA,CASSLVGGGETQYF,TGTGCCAGCAGCTTAGTAGGGGGAGGGGAGACCCAGTACTTC
TRBJ2-5,TRBV5-1,NA,TRBD2,CASSLGLAGALVQYF,TGCGCCAGCAGTTTGGGACTAGCGGGCGCCCTAGTCCAGTACTTC
TRBJ2-4,TRBV3-1/TRBV3-2,NA,TRBD1,CASSHGQGGDIQYF,TGTGCCAGCAGCCATGGACAGGGGGGAGACATTCAGTACTTC
TRBJ2-5,TRBV5-1,NA,TRBD1,CASSPQGYQETQYF,TGCGCCAGCAGCCCACAGGGGTACCAAGAGACCCAGTACTTC
TRBJ2-2,TRBV9,NA,TRBD2,CASSQGLAGATGELFF,TGTGCCAGCAGCCAGGGACTAGCGGGAGCCACCGGGGAGCTGTTTTTT
TRBJ1-1,TRBV5-1,NA,NA,CASSIPAGNTEAFF,TGCGCCAGTTCCATCCCCGCGGGGAACACTGAAGCTTTCTTT
TRBJ2-2,TRBV5-4,NA,TRBD1,CASSLGQGTGELFF,TGTGCCAGCAGCCTGGGACAGGGGACCGGGGAGCTGTTTTTT
TRBJ2-7,TRBV29-1,NA,TRBD1,CSVDGQGGYEQYF,TGCAGCGTTGATGGACAGGGTGGGTACGAGCAGTACTTC
TRBJ1-4,TRBV5-4,NA,NA,CASSSQGPNEKLFF,TGTGCCAGCAGCTCGCAGGGCCCTAATGAAAAACTGTTTTTT
TRBJ1-1,TRBV7-2,NA,NA,CASSFSNTEAFF,TGTGCCAGCAGCTTTAGTAACACTGAAGCTTTCTTT
TRBJ1-2,TRBV6-5,few,TRBD1,CASRPTGGYGYTF,TGTGCCAGCAGGCCTACAGGGGGCTATGGCTACACCTTC
TRBJ2-7,TRBV4-1,NA,TRBD2,CASSQGLAGSYEQYF,TGCGCCAGCAGCCAGGGACTAGCGGGGTCTTACGAGCAGTACTTC
TRBJ1-3,TRBV4-2,NA,TRBD1,CASSRETRGKFSGNTIYF,TGTGCCAGCAGCCGTGAGACCAGGGGGAAATTCTCTGGAAACACCATATATTTT
TRBJ2-2,TRBV19,NA,TRBD1,CASSQGTGGSNTGELFF,TGTGCCAGTAGCCAAGGGACAGGGGGTAGCAACACCGGGGAGCTGTTTTTT
TRBJ2-1,TRBV4-2,NA,TRBD2,CASSQDLIAGRRTFF,TGTGCCAGCAGCCAAGATCTAATAGCGGGGAGAAGGACGTTCTTC
TRBJ2-7,TRBV19,once,TRBD1,CASRSDRGYEQYF,TGTGCCAGTAGAAGTGACAGGGGCTACGAGCAGTACTTC
TRBJ2-2,TRBV2,NA,NA,CASRATGELFF,TGTGCCAGCAGGGCGACAGGGGAGCTGTTTTTT
TRBJ1-2,TRBV30,NA,TRBD1,CAWSNSRGRSYGYTF,TGTGCCTGGAGCAACTCCAGGGGGCGAAGCTATGGCTACACCTTC
TRBJ1-1,TRBV4-2,NA,NA,CASSQLVWGGNEAFF,TGTGCCAGCAGCCAACTCGTTTGGGGGGGTAATGAAGCTTTCTTT
TRBJ1-4,TRBV5-1,NA,NA,CASSLERGNNEKLFF,TGCGCCAGCAGCTTGGAACGGGGAAATAATGAAAAACTGTTTTTT
TRBJ1-2,TRBV2,NA,NA,CASREGSYGYTF,TGTGCCAGCAGGGAGGGCTCCTATGGCTACACCTTC
TRBJ2-1,TRBV7-8,NA,TRBD2,CASSPRVRLAGGEQFF,TGTGCCAGCAGCCCCCGGGTGAGACTAGCGGGAGGTGAGCAGTTCTTC
TRBJ2-6,TRBV5-1,NA,TRBD1,CASSPSWGQRFSGANVLTF,TGCGCCAGCAGCCCCTCTTGGGGACAGCGCTTCTCTGGGGCCAACGTCCTGACTTTC
TRBJ1-2,TRBV30,NA,TRBD1,CAWSRGHYGYTF,TGTGCCTGGAGCAGGGGGCACTATGGCTACACCTTC